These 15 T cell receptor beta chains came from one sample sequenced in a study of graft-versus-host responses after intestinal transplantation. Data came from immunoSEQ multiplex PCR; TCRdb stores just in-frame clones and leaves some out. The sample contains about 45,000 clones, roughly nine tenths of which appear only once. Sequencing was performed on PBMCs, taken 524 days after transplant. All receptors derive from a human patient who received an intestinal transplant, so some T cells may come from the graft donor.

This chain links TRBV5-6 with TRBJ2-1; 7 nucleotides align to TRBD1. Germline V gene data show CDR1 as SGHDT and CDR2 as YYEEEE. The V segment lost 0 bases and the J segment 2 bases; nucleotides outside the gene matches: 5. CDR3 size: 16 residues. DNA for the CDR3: TGTGCCAGCAGCTTGGCGAGGCAGGGGGCCTACAATGAGCAGTTCTTC. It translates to CASSLARQGAYNEQFF.

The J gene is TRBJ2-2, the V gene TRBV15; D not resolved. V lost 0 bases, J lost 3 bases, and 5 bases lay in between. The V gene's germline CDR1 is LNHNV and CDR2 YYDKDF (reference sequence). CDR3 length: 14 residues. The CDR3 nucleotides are TGTGCCACCAGCAGAGATGCGGACACCGGGGAGCTGTTTTTT. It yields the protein CATSRDADTGELFF. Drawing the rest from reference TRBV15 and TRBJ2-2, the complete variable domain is DAMVIQNPRYQVTQFGKPVTLSCSQTLNHNVMYWYQQKSSQAPKLLFHYYDKDFNNEADTPDNFQSRRPNTSFCFLDIRSPGLGDTAMYLCATSRDADTGELFFGEGSRLTVL.

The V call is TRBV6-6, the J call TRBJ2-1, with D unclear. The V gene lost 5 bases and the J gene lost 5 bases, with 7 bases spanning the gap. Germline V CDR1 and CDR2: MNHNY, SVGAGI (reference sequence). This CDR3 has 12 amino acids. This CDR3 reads CASSHRDNEQFF. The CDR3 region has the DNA TGTGCCAGCAGTCACCGGGACAATGAGCAGTTCTTC.

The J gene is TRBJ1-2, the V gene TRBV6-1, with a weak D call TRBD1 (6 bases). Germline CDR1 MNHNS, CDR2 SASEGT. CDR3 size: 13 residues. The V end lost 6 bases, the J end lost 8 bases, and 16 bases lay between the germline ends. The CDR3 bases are TGTGCCAGCAGAATTCCGGGACAACGGGGCTACACCTTC. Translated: CASRIPGQRGYTF.

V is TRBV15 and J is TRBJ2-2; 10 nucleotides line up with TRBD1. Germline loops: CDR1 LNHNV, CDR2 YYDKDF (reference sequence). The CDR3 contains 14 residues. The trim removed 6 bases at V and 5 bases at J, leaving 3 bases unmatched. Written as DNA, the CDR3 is TGTGCCACCAGAAGACAGGGGGCAACCGGGGAGCTGTTTTTT. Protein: CATRRQGATGELFF.

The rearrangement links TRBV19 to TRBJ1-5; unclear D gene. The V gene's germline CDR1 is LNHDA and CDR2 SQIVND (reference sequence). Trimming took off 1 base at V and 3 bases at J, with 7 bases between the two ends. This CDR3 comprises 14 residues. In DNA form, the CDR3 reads TGTGCCAGTAGTATAGGAGGTCACAATCAGCCCCAGCATTTT. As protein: CASSIGGHNQPQHF.

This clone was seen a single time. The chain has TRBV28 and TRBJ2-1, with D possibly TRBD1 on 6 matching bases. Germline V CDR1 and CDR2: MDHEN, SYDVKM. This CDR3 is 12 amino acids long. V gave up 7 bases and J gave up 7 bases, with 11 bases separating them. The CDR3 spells CASTWGRNEQFF. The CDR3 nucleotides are TGTGCCAGCACTTGGGGGCGGAATGAGCAGTTCTTC.

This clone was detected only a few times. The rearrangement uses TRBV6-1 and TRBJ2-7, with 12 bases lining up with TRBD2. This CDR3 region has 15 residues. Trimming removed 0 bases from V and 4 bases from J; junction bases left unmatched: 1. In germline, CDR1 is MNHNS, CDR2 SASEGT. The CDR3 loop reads CASSEATSGSYEQYF. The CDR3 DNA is TGTGCCAGCAGTGAAGCGACTAGCGGGAGTTACGAGCAGTACTTC.

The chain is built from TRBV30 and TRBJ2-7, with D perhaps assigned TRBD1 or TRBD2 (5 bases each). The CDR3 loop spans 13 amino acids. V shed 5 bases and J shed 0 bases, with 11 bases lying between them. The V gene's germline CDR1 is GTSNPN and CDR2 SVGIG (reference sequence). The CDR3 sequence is CAWSWGSSYEQYF. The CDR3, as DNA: TGTGCCTGGTCGTGGGGGAGCTCCTACGAGCAGTACTTC.

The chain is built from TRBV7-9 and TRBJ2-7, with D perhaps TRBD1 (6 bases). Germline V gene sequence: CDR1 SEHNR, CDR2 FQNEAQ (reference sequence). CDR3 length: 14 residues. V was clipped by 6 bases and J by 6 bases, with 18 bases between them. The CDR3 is CASREQGQGGEQYF. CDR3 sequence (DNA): TGTGCCAGCAGAGAGCAAGGACAAGGGGGCGAGCAGTACTTC. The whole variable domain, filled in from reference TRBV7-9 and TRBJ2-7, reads DTGVSQNPRHKITKRGQNVTFRCDPISEHNRLYWYRQTLGQGPEFLTYFQNEAQLEKSRLLSDRFSAERPKGSFSTLEIQRTEQGDSAMYLCASREQGQGGEQYFGPGTRLTVT.

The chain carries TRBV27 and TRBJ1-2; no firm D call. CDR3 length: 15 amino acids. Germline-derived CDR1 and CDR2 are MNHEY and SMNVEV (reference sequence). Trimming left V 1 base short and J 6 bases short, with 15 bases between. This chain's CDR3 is CASSLYVGRAHGYTF. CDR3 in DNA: TGTGCCAGCAGTTTATACGTAGGAAGGGCTCATGGCTACACCTTC.

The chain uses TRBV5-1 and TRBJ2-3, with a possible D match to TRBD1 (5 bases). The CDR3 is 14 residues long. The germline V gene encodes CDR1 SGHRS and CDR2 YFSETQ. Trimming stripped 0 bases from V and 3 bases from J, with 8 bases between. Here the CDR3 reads CASSLDRLTDTQYF. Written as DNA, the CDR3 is TGCGCCAGCAGCTTGGACAGGTTGACAGATACGCAGTATTTT.

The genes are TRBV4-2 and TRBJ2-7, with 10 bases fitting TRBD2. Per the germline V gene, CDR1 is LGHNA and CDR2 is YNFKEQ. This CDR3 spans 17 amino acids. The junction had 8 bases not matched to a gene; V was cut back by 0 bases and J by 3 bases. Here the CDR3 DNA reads TGTGCCAGCAGCCAAGATTCGGCTAGCGGGAGACTCTACGAGCAGTACTTC. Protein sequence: CASSQDSASGRLYEQYF.

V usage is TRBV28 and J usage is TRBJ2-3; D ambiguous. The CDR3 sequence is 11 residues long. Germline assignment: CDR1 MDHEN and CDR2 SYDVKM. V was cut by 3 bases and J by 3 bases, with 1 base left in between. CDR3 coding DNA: TGTGCCAGCAGTTTTACAGATACGCAGTATTTT. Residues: CASSFTDTQYF.

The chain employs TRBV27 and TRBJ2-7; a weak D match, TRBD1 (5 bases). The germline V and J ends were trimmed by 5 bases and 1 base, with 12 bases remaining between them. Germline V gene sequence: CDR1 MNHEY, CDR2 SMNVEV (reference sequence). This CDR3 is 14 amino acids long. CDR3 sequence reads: CASSQATGSYEQYF. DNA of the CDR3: TGTGCCAGCAGTCAAGCCACAGGTTCCTACGAGCAGTACTTC.